This T cell receptor beta chain derives from a study of technical replicates of blood from a handful of donors. Profiling relied on immunoSEQ multiplex PCR, and the TCRdb table lists in-frame clones only, not all of them. The sample records about 89,000 clones, about 94% being singletons. This CDR3 spans 15 amino acids. Germline V CDR1 and CDR2: MNHNY, SVGAGI (reference sequence). The junction had 8 bases not matched to a gene; V was cut back by 6 bases and J by 1 base. The source of this sequence is a human donor in good health. J is TRBJ2-7 and V is TRBV6-6; 8 positions match TRBD1. Sequenced sample: T cells isolated from PBMCs. The CDR3: CASSSTGQASYEQYF. The CDR3 coding sequence is TGTGCCAGCAGCTCAACGGGACAGGCATCCTACGAGCAGTACTTC.